This TCR beta chain was observed in a study of glioma-infiltrating T cells. General observations from the study: CDR3 overlap between tissue and blood was very small. Above-expected tissue-blood divergence occurred in all gliomas, most in low-grade ones.

Amplification of TCR alpha and beta CDR3 regions from RNA used iRepertoire nested multiplex PCR. TCRdb processed the multiplex PCR reads anew with MiXCR; each CDR3 protein has one entry. The sample yields 150,000 or so distinct CDR3 sequences, 35% to 50% seen once. Germline lookup yields CDR1 SGHTA and CDR2 FQGNSA. CDR3 length equals 14 residues. Trimming shortened V by 5 bases and J by 0 bases, and 7 bases separated the two germline ends. On this clonotype: Antigen unknown.

The sample comprised glioma tissue, nonneoplastic brain tissue, or PBMCs (not recorded which). V is TRBV7-2 and J is TRBJ1-4; D is uncertain. The sequence was obtained from a human donor with low-grade glioma or glioblastoma, undergoing nonglioma brain surgery, or in good health (not recorded which). CDR3 sequence: CASSIVATNEKLFF. CDR3 bases: TGTGCCAGCAGCATTGTTGCAACTAATGAAAAACTGTTTTTT.